The following is a T cell receptor (beta chain) sequence with its context. Its antigen is not identified. Per the authors' pipeline: ImmunoSEQ output held junction-only sequences without quality scores, so filtering differed. Measured with immunoSEQ multiplex PCR; TCRdb has only the in-frame clones, and not every one. V and J calls and clone size are as listed in that table; D and trimming were resolved from the DNA. The repertoire holds 2 million to 2.5 million clones, with roughly 94% as singletons. Germline CDR1 and CDR2: SQVTM and ANQGSEA. V lost 7 bases to trimming and J lost 1 base, with 7 bases between them. The CDR3 extends over 11 amino acids. This sample stems from a study of shared clonotypes between healthy human individuals. Findings of the study overall: Clonotypes shared by all four donors outscored non-shared clonotypes in generation probability.

CD45RO-negative, CCR7-selected cells formed the naive CD8 fraction, which excluded terminally differentiated effector memory CD45RA+ cells. The donor cohort consisted entirely of Caucasian adults residing in Nashville, Tennessee. The receptor was derived from a man aged 18 to 29 in good health. The V call is TRBV29-1, the J call TRBJ1-1; no definite D call. Sequences were obtained from naive CD8+ T cells sorted from blood. This CDR3 is CSAIRNTEAFF. The CDR3 DNA sequence: TGCAGCGCTATAAGGAACACTGAAGCTTTCTTT.